The 22 T cell receptor beta chains in this list originate from one sample, sequenced in a study of blood T cell repertoires in COVID-19 (dated by TCRdb to 2020 to 2021). Libraries were built with the immunoSEQ multiplex PCR assay. This immuneACCESS table, as held by TCRdb, lists in-frame sequences with V and J called but not all clones. Of the missing ones, under half trace to an unresolved V gene in checked studies; the others have no known cause. For this sample the table gives roughly 100,000 clones, of which 81% were detected only once. Of the sample, approximately 10% is held by the ten largest clones. The sample consisted of peripheral blood. The receptors were gathered from a woman aged 70-85 years with acute or convalescent COVID-19.

V gene TRBV10-3 combines with J gene TRBJ2-1, with D possibly being TRBD2 (5 bases). The CDR3 is 13 amino acids. Germline CDR1 ENHRY, CDR2 SYGVKD. The CDR3 DNA follows: TGTGCGATCGAGGACTTTTCTAACAATGAGCAGTTCTTC. Protein: CAIEDFSNNEQFF.

The chain carries TRBV7-8 and TRBJ2-3; the match to TRBD2 covers 13 bases. The CDR3 loop spans 18 amino acids. The trim removed 2 bases at V and 2 bases at J, leaving 7 bases unmatched. The germline V gene has CDR1 SGHVS and CDR2 FQNEAQ. The CDR3 region has the DNA TGTGCCAGCAGCTTATTAATCGGACTAGCGGGGGTCACAGATACGCAGTATTTT. Its protein is CASSLLIGLAGVTDTQYF.

Note on this clone: This specimen includes other DNA sequences encoding the same CDR3. The V call is TRBV7-2, the J call TRBJ1-5; D is perhaps TRBD1 (5 bases). The germline V and J ends were trimmed by 2 bases and 7 bases, with 15 bases remaining between them. The CDR3 consists of 15 residues. The V gene's germline CDR1 is SGHTA and CDR2 FQGNSA. In nucleotides, the CDR3 is TGTGCCAGCAGCTTAAGGGCAGGGAACAACCAGCCCCAGCATTTT. Amino acids: CASSLRAGNNQPQHF. Full variable domain (outside the CDR3, taken from reference TRBV7-2 and TRBJ1-5): GAGVSQSPSNKVTEKGKDVELRCDPISGHTALYWYRQSLGQGLEFLIYFQGNSAPDKSGLPSDRFSAERTGGSVSTLTIQRTQQEDSAVYLCASSLRAGNNQPQHFGDGTRLSIL.

The gene calls are TRBV29-1 and TRBJ2-7, with 9 bases that match TRBD1. The CDR3 spans 16 residues. V gave up 4 bases and J gave up 7 bases; unmatched junction bases: 17. CDR1 SQVTM and CDR2 ANQGSEA come from the germline V gene. The CDR3 region is CSVVGSRDRASWEQYF. In DNA form, the CDR3 reads TGCAGCGTTGTAGGTAGTCGGGACAGGGCCTCCTGGGAGCAGTACTTC.

The chain links TRBV27 to TRBJ1-1, with D maybe TRBD1 (6 bases). CDR1 MNHEY and CDR2 SMNVEV come from the germline V gene (reference sequence). The CDR3 covers 14 residues. V was trimmed by 6 bases and J by 4 bases, leaving 15 bases between them. The CDR3 region is CASSYRVDSTEAFF. CDR3 DNA sequence: TGTGCCAGCAGCTACAGGGTCGATAGCACTGAAGCTTTCTTT.

The table lists this clone with a count of one. The chain recombines TRBV6-2 or TRBV6-3 with TRBJ2-7, with 8 bases that match TRBD1. Per germline, CDR1 MNHEY and CDR2 SVGEGT. The CDR3 is 16 residues long. V dropped 2 bases and J dropped 3; count of bases not matched to a gene: 9. The CDR3 region is CASSYARTGRNYEQYF. The DNA for the CDR3 is TGTGCCAGCAGTTACGCCCGGACAGGGAGGAACTACGAGCAGTACTTC.

This chain connects TRBV7-9 to TRBJ2-1; no clear D gene. CDR3 length equals 14 residues. The germline gives CDR1 SEHNR, CDR2 FQNEAQ (reference sequence). Trimming removed 1 base at V and 1 base at J, with 5 bases between. CDR3 nucleotides: TGTGCCAGCAGCTTAGGCAGTTCCTACAATGAGCAGTTCTTC. Residues: CASSLGSSYNEQFF.

V is TRBV3-1 (or the pseudogene TRBV3-2) and J is TRBJ2-5, with 12 positions matching TRBD1. The germline V gene encodes CDR1 LGHDT and CDR2 YNNKEL (reference sequence). With 1 base clipped from V and 3 bases from J, the junction kept 6 bases outside the gene matches. This CDR3 contains 17 residues. CDR3 in amino acids: CASSQVVGTGGEETQYF. DNA of the CDR3: TGTGCCAGCAGCCAAGTAGTTGGGACAGGGGGCGAAGAGACCCAGTACTTC.

The genes are TRBV19 and TRBJ2-1; tentative D call: TRBD1 (5 bases). Trimming stripped 3 bases from V and 5 bases from J, with 11 bases between. The CDR3 covers 14 residues. The V gene's germline CDR1 is LNHDA and CDR2 SQIVND (reference sequence). CDR3: CASSIRAPDNEQFF. The CDR3 DNA sequence: TGTGCCAGTAGTATCAGGGCTCCCGACAATGAGCAGTTCTTC.

This chain links TRBV7-2 with TRBJ2-3; 15 bases align to TRBD2. Per germline, CDR1 SGHTA and CDR2 FQGNSA. Trimming cost V 5 bases and J 9 bases; bases outside gene matches: 9. The CDR3 extends over 16 amino acids. The CDR3 DNA reads TGTGCCAGCAGCCTGTGGACTAGCGGGGGGGCCGGGACGCAGTATTTT. Translating gives CASSLWTSGGAGTQYF.

This sequence joins TRBV5-1 and TRBJ1-1; no clear D gene. The CDR3 runs to 15 residues. Trimming removed 0 bases from V and 0 bases from J, with 9 bases in between. Germline lookup yields CDR1 SGHRS and CDR2 YFSETQ. CDR3 coding DNA: TGCGCCAGCAGCTTGGGTGACACAATGAACACTGAAGCTTTCTTT. Encoded protein: CASSLGDTMNTEAFF.

The chain has TRBV19 and TRBJ1-2; D unresolved. The CDR3 extends over 14 amino acids. The V gene's germline CDR1 is LNHDA and CDR2 SQIVND (reference sequence). The V gene lost 5 bases and the J gene lost 6 bases, with 16 bases spanning the gap. The CDR3 is CASSRSGERHGYTF. The CDR3 nucleotides are TGTGCCAGTAGTCGTAGCGGGGAACGTCATGGCTACACCTTC.

This clone was picked up one time. The chain has TRBV5-1 and TRBJ2-6, with 7 bases lining up with TRBD2. Germline V lookup: CDR1 SGHRS, CDR2 YFSETQ. The CDR3 has 15 residues. Germline trimming cut 6 bases from V and 2 bases from J; bases unmatched to any gene: 5. DNA for the CDR3: TGCGCCAGCACCCCAAGCGGGACTGGGGCCAACGTCCTGACTTTC. Its protein is CASTPSGTGANVLTF.

This clone was observed a single time. The CDR3 protein is CASSSPGTGNTEAFF. CDR3 coding DNA: TGTGCCAGCAGTTCACCTGGGACAGGGAACACTGAAGCTTTCTTT. The chain uses TRBV6-5 and TRBJ1-1; 8 nucleotides line up with TRBD1. This CDR3 has 15 residues. Germline V CDR1 and CDR2: MNHEY, SVGAGI. After removal of 4 bases from V and 1 base from J, the junction contained 5 bases not matched to a gene.

V is TRBV14 and J is TRBJ1-1; D may be TRBD1 (6 bases). CDR1 and CDR2 (germline): SGHDN, FVKESK. V was pared by 6 bases and J by 0 bases, with 23 bases between. The CDR3 is 18 residues long. CDR3 bases: TGTGCCAGCAGTCAGGATCAGGGGTTGAGTGTATTGAACACTGAAGCTTTCTTT. This gives the protein CASSQDQGLSVLNTEAFF. Supplemented by reference TRBV14 and TRBJ1-1, the full variable domain reads EAGVTQFPSHSVIEKGQTVTLRCDPISGHDNLYWYRRVMGKEIKFLLHFVKESKQDESGMPNNRFLAERTGGTYSTLKVQPAELEDSGVYFCASSQDQGLSVLNTEAFFGQGTRLTVV.

This chain uses TRBV6-2 or TRBV6-3 with TRBJ2-5, with a weak D call TRBD2 (7 bases). This CDR3 has 15 residues. Germline CDR1 and CDR2: MNHEY and SVGEGT. V lost 4 bases, J lost 5 bases, and 17 bases lay in between. The CDR3, as DNA: TGTGCCAGCAGTTTGGCGGGGGCCGTGAGGGAGACCCAGTACTTC. Protein product: CASSLAGAVRETQYF.

The sample holds a few counts of this clone. The chain has TRBV5-1 and TRBJ1-1, with 8 bases identical to TRBD1. V was clipped by 0 bases and J by 5 bases; unmatched bases: 6. The germline V gene has CDR1 SGHRS and CDR2 YFSETQ. This CDR3 spans 15 amino acids. The CDR3 reads CASSLVGQGGTEAFF. The CDR3 DNA reads TGCGCCAGCAGCTTGGTCGGACAGGGTGGGACTGAAGCTTTCTTT.

This clone was detected only a few times. The J gene is TRBJ2-7, the V gene TRBV5-5; 10 bases map to TRBD2. V trimming: 1 base; J trimming: 2 bases; junction bases outside the gene matches: 12. This CDR3 has 18 amino acids. Germline V gene data show CDR1 as SGHKS and CDR2 as YYEKEE (reference sequence). This CDR3 is CASSLLSSGGLATYEQYF. CDR3 DNA: TGTGCCAGCAGCTTGCTGTCTAGCGGGGGCTTGGCAACCTACGAGCAGTACTTC.

V and J are TRBV28 and TRBJ2-1; D remains ambiguous. CDR1 and CDR2 from the germline V gene are MDHEN and SYDVKM. The CDR3 spans 16 residues. V was shortened by 3 bases and J by 4 bases, with 16 bases between the two germline ends. For the CDR3, the DNA is TGTGCCAGCAGTTTGACCACAGTACTCGCTTACAATGAGCAGTTCTTC. Amino acids: CASSLTTVLAYNEQFF.

The CDR3 here is CSTENTEAFF. CDR3 nucleotides: TGCAGTACAGAGAACACTGAAGCTTTCTTT. This chain connects TRBV29-1 to TRBJ1-1, with D unresolved. There are 10 residues in the CDR3. CDR1 SQVTM and CDR2 ANQGSEA come from the germline V gene.

In its sample, this clone was seen a few times. This sequence joins TRBV14 and TRBJ1-2; D is uncertain. V gave up 0 bases and J gave up 5 bases, with 10 bases separating them. This CDR3 has 14 amino acids. Per germline, CDR1 SGHDN and CDR2 FVKESK. CDR3 DNA: TGTGCCAGCAGCCAAGAATGGCCCCCATATGGCTACACCTTC. This encodes CASSQEWPPYGYTF.

This clone was seen only a few times. This chain joins TRBV27 and TRBJ1-2, with D perhaps TRBD1 (5 bases). The V end lost 5 bases, the J end lost 4 bases, and 5 bases lay between the germline ends. The CDR3 extends over 11 amino acids. Germline values: CDR1 MNHEY, CDR2 SMNVEV (reference sequence). The CDR3 nucleotides are TGTGCCAGCAGTCAGGGCTATGGCTACACCTTC. Protein: CASSQGYGYTF.